This entry lists 25 T cell receptor beta chains sequenced from one sample in a study of identical twins (dated by TCRdb to 2016 to 2017). Library method: 5' RACE. TCRdb lists the instrument as Illumina HiSeq 2000. TCRdb applied fastp at Q25 and MiXCR to the public reads, then kept only in-frame beta chains. For every CDR3 protein sequence, its rows merge into one entry that carries the most common genes and DNA. The sample table records 690,000 or so distinct CDR3 sequences; 8.6% of these occur just once. In total, the top ten clones hold 0.98% of the sample. The sample was also linked to a second study, of yellow fever vaccine responses in identical twins.

Sequencing was done on a sample of PBMCs. These TCRs come from a woman aged 18-29 years in good health.

This clonotype has only a few counts. This chain uses TRBV5-1 with TRBJ1-2; 7 bases are a match to TRBD1. CDR3 length: 17 amino acids. The V segment lost 2 bases and the J segment 6 bases; nucleotides outside the gene matches: 16. From germline, CDR1 is SGHRS and CDR2 YFSETQ. The CDR3 sequence: CASSFGTAILGGHGYTF. The DNA of the CDR3 is TGCGCCAGCAGCTTCGGGACAGCTATCCTGGGGGGTCATGGCTACACCTTC.

The chain couples TRBV3-1 to TRBJ1-1; D might be TRBD1 (5 bases). CDR1 is LGHDT and CDR2 is YNNKEL in the germline V gene (reference sequence). The CDR3 has 14 residues. Trimming left V 2 bases short and J 3 bases short, with 10 bases between. CDR3 residues: CASSQPGPDTEAFF. CDR3 bases: TGTGCCAGCAGCCAACCAGGGCCGGACACTGAAGCTTTCTTT.

This clonotype was observed at least ten times. This chain connects TRBV29-1 to TRBJ2-3; D not certain. This CDR3 is built from 14 residues. Germline assignment: CDR1 SQVTM and CDR2 ANQGSEA. The germline V and J ends were trimmed by 4 bases and 2 bases, with 13 bases remaining between them. As DNA, the CDR3 is TGCAGCGTTGCGGCGATCTGGGCCACAGATACGCAGTATTTT. Its translation is CSVAAIWATDTQYF.

The chain links TRBV12-3 or TRBV12-4 to TRBJ2-1, with a possible D match to TRBD1 (5 bases). The CDR3 spans 13 residues. Trimming stripped 1 base from V and 7 bases from J, with 8 bases between. The CDR3 sequence: CASSLVSGNEQFF. DNA of the CDR3: TGTGCCAGCAGTTTAGTTTCAGGGAATGAGCAGTTCTTC.

This clonotype occurred many times. The chain links TRBV10-3 to TRBJ2-7; weak D call: TRBD1 (6 bases). The CDR3 runs to 13 residues. Per the germline V gene, CDR1 is ENHRY and CDR2 is SYGVKD. V lost 4 bases, J lost 3 bases, and 10 bases lay in between. The CDR3 region is CAISVGGDYEQYF. The CDR3 bases are TGTGCCATCAGTGTAGGGGGAGACTACGAGCAGTACTTC.

This clonotype was seen more than once but under ten times. The V gene is TRBV30, the J gene TRBJ2-7, with 8 bases identical to TRBD1. Germline V gives CDR1 GTSNPN, CDR2 SVGIG (reference sequence). CDR3 length: 13 amino acids. Trimming took 6 bases from V and 4 from J; bases not matched to a gene: 8. The CDR3 is CACRQGSKYEQYF. The CDR3 DNA is TGTGCCTGCCGACAGGGGAGTAAATACGAGCAGTACTTC. Drawing the rest from reference TRBV30 and TRBJ2-7, the complete variable domain is SQTIHQWPATLVQPVGSPLSLECTVEGTSNPNLYWYRQAAGRGLQLLFYSVGIGQISSEVPQNLSASRPQDRQFILSSKKLLLSDSGFYLCACRQGSKYEQYFGPGTRLTVT.

The table lists this clonotype with many counts. This rearrangement joins TRBV5-1 to TRBJ2-7; TRBD2 might be the D (6 bases). This CDR3 comprises 15 residues. CDR1 SGHRS and CDR2 YFSETQ come from the germline V gene. V was shortened by 3 bases and J by 0 bases, with 13 bases between the two germline ends. The CDR3 is CASSSPMGGSYEQYF. CDR3 DNA sequence: TGCGCCAGCAGCTCACCTATGGGGGGCTCCTACGAGCAGTACTTC.

This clonotype was seen many times. The chain carries TRBV14 and TRBJ2-1, with TRBD2 matching over 7 bases. Germline V CDR1 and CDR2: SGHDN, FVKESK. V was pared by 0 bases and J by 6 bases, with 11 bases of the junction left unmatched. The CDR3 runs to 17 residues. The CDR3 DNA follows: TGTGCCAGCAGCCAAGACGAGAGGGTAGCGGGCCCCAATGAGCAGTTCTTC. This gives the protein CASSQDERVAGPNEQFF.

In its sample, this clonotype was seen a few times. The V call is TRBV6-1, the J call TRBJ2-7; the D gene is possibly TRBD2 (5 bases). Germline V gives CDR1 MNHNS, CDR2 SASEGT. The CDR3 spans 11 residues. V lost 4 bases, J lost 6 bases, and 7 bases lay in between. The CDR3, as DNA: TGTGCCAGCAGTGTGACTACCGAGCAGTACTTC. It yields the protein CASSVTTEQYF.

The chain joins TRBV20-1 to TRBJ2-2; D is unresolved. Germline V gene lookup returns CDR1 DFQATT and CDR2 SNEGSKA (reference sequence). Trimming shortened V by 0 bases and J by 4 bases, and 9 bases separated the two germline ends. The CDR3 consists of 14 residues. The CDR3 region has the DNA TGCAGTGCTAGAGATAAGGGTGCCACCGGGGAGCTGTTTTTT. The encoded protein is CSARDKGATGELFF.

This rearrangement joins TRBV5-6 to TRBJ2-5, with 12 bases matching TRBD1. This CDR3 is 17 amino acids long. Per the germline V gene, CDR1 is SGHDT and CDR2 is YYEEEE. The J segment lost 5 bases and the V segment lost 8 bases, leaving 16 bases of the junction unmatched. The CDR3 region has the DNA TGTGCCAGTACGACTGGGACAGGGGGCAGATTGTCGGAGACCCAGTACTTC. Amino acids: CASTTGTGGRLSETQYF.

This clonotype was seen more than once but under ten times. The V gene is TRBV6-2 or TRBV6-3, the J gene TRBJ2-2, with D unclear. With 4 bases removed from V and 1 base from J, the gap between germline ends came to 7 bases. Germline V gene sequence: CDR1 MNHEY, CDR2 SVGEGT. This CDR3 region has 14 residues. Written as DNA, the CDR3 is TGTGCCAGCAGTTTTTTGGTGAACACCGGGGAGCTGTTTTTT. It is translated as CASSFLVNTGELFF.

The V gene is TRBV6-5, the J gene TRBJ2-3; 8 nucleotides match TRBD2. After removal of 0 bases from V and 2 bases from J, the junction contained 7 bases not matched to a gene. CDR3 length: 17 amino acids. Germline assignment: CDR1 MNHEY and CDR2 SVGAGI. CDR3 loop: CASSYSKSGGFTDTQYF. CDR3 sequence (DNA): TGTGCCAGCAGTTACTCGAAAAGCGGGGGATTCACAGATACGCAGTATTTT.

This clonotype was seen ten or more times. Here the CDR3 DNA reads TGTGCCAGCAACCCCGGCGGAGTACTCGAGCAGTACTTC. Translated: CASNPGGVLEQYF. V usage is TRBV25-1 and J usage is TRBJ2-7; D remains unclear. Looked up from germline, CDR1 is MGHDK and CDR2 is SYGVNS. The CDR3 is made up of 13 amino acids. Trimming stripped 7 bases from V and 6 bases from J, with 16 bases between.

This clonotype came up a few times. The gene calls are TRBV4-2 and TRBJ2-3, with TRBD1 matching 8 bases. V lost 4 bases and J lost 3; bases outside the gene matches: 6. This CDR3 is built from 15 residues. Germline CDR1 and CDR2: LGHNA and YNFKEQ. This chain's CDR3 is CASSPRTGMTDTQYF. The CDR3 DNA sequence: TGTGCCAGCAGCCCCCGGACAGGGATGACAGATACGCAGTATTTT.

This clonotype was counted ten times or more. The chain combines TRBV5-1 with TRBJ2-5; 7 nucleotides align to TRBD2. The CDR3 is 13 residues long. V trimming: 6 bases; J trimming: 4 bases; junction bases outside the gene matches: 6. CDR1 is SGHRS, CDR2 YFSETQ, per germline. The CDR3 bases are TGCGCCAGCACCAAGGCGGGGGTAGAGACCCAGTACTTC. It translates to CASTKAGVETQYF.

Here the CDR3 reads CASSYIVNHEQYF. In nucleotides, the CDR3 is TGTGCCAGCAGTTACATTGTTAACCACGAGCAGTACTTC. The chain has TRBV6-2 or TRBV6-3 and TRBJ2-7; the D is unclear. The V end was cut by 2 bases, the J end by 5 bases, with 10 bases between. This CDR3 comprises 13 residues. Germline CDR1 is MNHEY and CDR2 is SVGEGT.

This chain joins TRBV7-2 and TRBJ2-3, with TRBD2 identical over 7 bases. Germline loops: CDR1 SGHTA, CDR2 FQGNSA. The CDR3 is 15 residues long. V trimming: 5 bases; J trimming: 2 bases; junction bases outside the gene matches: 7. CDR3 sequence: CASSLTGTITDTQYF. CDR3 coding DNA: TGTGCCAGCAGCCTGACCGGGACTATCACAGATACGCAGTATTTT.

This clonotype was counted at least ten times. The chain combines TRBV7-8 with TRBJ2-7; TRBD1 might be the D (6 bases). This CDR3 region has 16 residues. Germline V gene sequence: CDR1 SGHVS, CDR2 FQNEAQ. Trimming removed 0 bases from V and 0 bases from J, with 12 bases in between. CDR3 region: CASSLARGQSSYEQYF. DNA for the CDR3: TGTGCCAGCAGCTTAGCGCGTGGACAGAGCTCCTACGAGCAGTACTTC.

This clonotype was seen ten or more times. The chain recombines TRBV4-1 with TRBJ2-1; 14 bases are a match to TRBD2. Trimming at V came to 1 base and at J to 4 bases, leaving 0 bases not matched to a gene. The CDR3 covers 16 residues. CDR1 MGHRA and CDR2 YSYEKL come from the germline V gene. CDR3 sequence reads: CASSQGLAGGYNEQFF. CDR3 DNA: TGCGCCAGCAGCCAAGGACTAGCGGGAGGGTACAATGAGCAGTTCTTC.

This rearrangement joins TRBV29-1 to TRBJ1-1; no clear D. V lost 3 bases to trimming and J lost 2 bases, with 19 bases between them. The germline V gene encodes CDR1 SQVTM and CDR2 ANQGSEA. The CDR3 is made up of 16 amino acids. CDR3 nucleotides: TGCAGCGTTGAGGGCTGGTTGCGGAACGGTAACACTGAAGCTTTCTTT. Amino acid sequence: CSVEGWLRNGNTEAFF.

This chain connects TRBV10-2 to TRBJ2-5, with a possible D match to TRBD1 (6 bases). The CDR3 extends over 12 amino acids. Looked up from germline, CDR1 is WSHSY and CDR2 is SAAADI. Trimming left V 5 bases short and J 5 bases short, with 9 bases between. The CDR3 loop reads CASSQQGETQYF. The CDR3 DNA is TGCGCCAGCAGTCAGCAGGGGGAGACCCAGTACTTC.

The chain is built from TRBV3-1 and TRBJ1-1, with TRBD1 as a possible D gene (6 bases). The V gene's germline CDR1 is LGHDT and CDR2 YNNKEL (reference sequence). This CDR3 is 15 amino acids long. Trimming left V 2 bases short and J 3 bases short, with 13 bases between. CDR3 nucleotide sequence: TGTGCCAGCAGCCAAACACAGGGTGGGTACACTGAAGCTTTCTTT. Amino acid sequence: CASSQTQGGYTEAFF.

V usage is TRBV25-1 and J usage is TRBJ2-7; D not resolved. CDR3 length equals 12 residues. V lost 6 bases to trimming and J lost 4 bases, with 10 bases between them. CDR1 and CDR2 (germline): MGHDK, SYGVNS. The CDR3 coding sequence is TGTGCCAGCAGGACGGCCTTTTACGAGCAGTACTTC. It translates to CASRTAFYEQYF.

The rearrangement links TRBV9 to TRBJ1-3; no clear D. This CDR3 has 16 amino acids. V was clipped by 1 base and J by 0 bases, with 11 bases between them. Germline CDR1 SGDLS, CDR2 YYNGEE. In DNA form, the CDR3 reads TGTGCCAGCAGCGTAATGAAGAGTCCCTCTGGAAACACCATATATTTT. It encodes CASSVMKSPSGNTIYF.